This paragraph reports one T cell receptor (beta chain). The antigen remains unidentified. Using immunoSEQ multiplex PCR, the repertoire was profiled, and TCRdb retains in-frame clones only, with some absent. Among around 7,700 clones, roughly 92% were seen once, and the ten largest hold 1.5%. Regulatory T cells were sorted from blood as CD4+ CD25-high CD127-low cells. The data originate from a study of regulatory and conventional T cells in RAG deficiency. Study-level points and caveats: Omenn patients showed >80% Treg-Tconv overlap and shorter CDR3 lengths.

Deletions cut 8 bases from V and 2 bases from J, with 8 bases between. CDR3 size: 12 residues. Germline loops: CDR1 KGHSH, CDR2 LQKENI. The same sample was also studied in work on regulatory T cells. Turning to that study: The primer mix had 52 TRBV and 13 TRBJ primers.

This clonotype was obtained from a human donor in good health. Specimen: CD127- CD25+ CD4+ Tregs sorted from blood. The V gene is TRBV18, the J gene TRBJ2-3; the D gene is possibly TRBD2 (5 bases). Here the CDR3 reads CASGETTDTQYF. The CDR3 nucleotides are TGTGCCAGCGGGGAGACCACAGATACGCAGTATTTT.